Listed below are T cell receptor beta chains from one sample, sequenced in a study of vaccination effects on CD4 cells after COVID-19. These receptors have no identified antigens. TCRdb's copy holds only in-frame clones and misses some; the assay was immunoSEQ multiplex PCR. The sample lists 55,000 to 90,000 clones, roughly two thirds occurring once. Specimen: CD4+ T cells from PBMCs cultured with HIV peptides, collected before COVID-19 vaccination. The receptors come from a human donor who had a prior SARS-CoV-2 infection. CDR3s include the opening cysteine and the closing phenylalanine or tryptophan. A D gene is named only where the DNA matches it firmly. Not all rows give a size; the values are once, few, many and, for expanded clones, a class.

j_call v_call clone_size d_call cdr3_aa cdr3_nt
TRBJ2-7 TRBV7-8 few TRBD2 CASSFYRIPLAGGGYEQYF TGTGCCAGCAGCTTCTACCGGATCCCTCTCGCGGGGGGGGGCTACGAGCAGTACTTC
TRBJ1-1 TRBV3-1/TRBV3-2 . . CASSGPPLGQTWPMNTEAFF TGTGCCAGCAGCGGTCCCCCCCTGGGTCAGACCTGGCCCATGAACACTGAAGCTTTCTTT
TRBJ1-2 TRBV19 . . CASSIIPGANYGYTF TGTGCCAGTAGTATCATTCCGGGGGCTAACTATGGCTACACCTTC
TRBJ2-3 TRBV7-3 . . CASSPRGSRGDTQYF TGTGCCAGCAGCCCTCGCGGGAGCAGGGGAGATACGCAGTATTTT
TRBJ2-5 TRBV2 . TRBD2 CASSEYGLAGTVRQETQYF TGTGCCAGCAGTGAATACGGACTAGCGGGGACCGTACGGCAAGAGACCCAGTACTTC
TRBJ2-5 TRBV5-1 . TRBD2 CASSQRTSGGSSEETQYF TGCGCCAGCAGCCAACGGACTAGCGGGGGGTCTTCGGAAGAGACCCAGTACTTC
TRBJ1-1 TRBV12-3/TRBV12-4 . TRBD1 CASSADRDTEAFF TGTGCCAGCAGTGCCGACAGGGACACTGAAGCTTTCTTT
TRBJ2-7 TRBV18 . . CASSPLPSVYEQYF TGTGCCAGCTCACCGTTGCCGTCAGTATACGAGCAGTACTTC
TRBJ2-5 TRBV6-5 . TRBD2 CASRSGLAGQETQYF TGTGCCAGCCGCTCTGGGCTAGCGGGACAAGAGACCCAGTACTTC
TRBJ2-3 TRBV6-5 . TRBD2 CASSYYGLAGDTQYF TGTGCCAGCAGTTACTACGGACTAGCGGGTGATACGCAGTATTTT
TRBJ2-5 TRBV14 . . CASSPRQGGYGETQYF TGTGCCAGCAGCCCGAGACAGGGAGGTTACGGGGAGACCCAGTACTTC